This TCR beta chain was identified in a study of shared clonotypes between healthy human individuals. The CDR3 is 15 residues long. From germline, CDR1 is SGHNT and CDR2 YENEEA. The V gene end was trimmed by 5 bases and the J gene end by 3 bases; junction bases not matched to a gene: 4. DNA input for the unsorted PBMC replicate PCRs was approximately 0.3 ug, tens of thousands of T cell genomes. Some clones are missing from TCRdb's copy, which holds only in-frame ones; the method was immunoSEQ multiplex PCR. The table includes roughly 500,000 clones, about four fifths detected once. Study-wide results and limits: Blood was the sole source, and tissue repertoires probably differ.

Remarks on this clone: Its antigen is still unknown.

This chain connects TRBV11-3 to TRBJ2-1; TRBD2 matches 10 bases. The sequence was obtained from a middle-aged woman in good health. Some clones in this sample may be carry-over from other donors' samples. Sequencing was carried out using PBMCs. The CDR3 protein is CASSLGTSDYNEQFF. CDR3 in DNA: TGTGCCAGCAGCCTGGGGACTAGCGACTACAATGAGCAGTTCTTC.